This section outlines one TCR beta chain sequence together with its context. Its antigen is not known. This sample is drawn from a study of OX40 agonist ivuxolimab in advanced cancers. General study findings and limits: Researchers did not establish what antigens the expanded peripheral T cells target.

The repertoire was sequenced with immunoSEQ multiplex PCR; TCRdb's copy has only in-frame clones and lacks some. This sample has some 83,000 clones, with roughly 86% found just once. The clonotype originates from an adult with an advanced solid tumor such as melanoma, head and neck, liver or kidney cancer. This sample comprised CD4+ or CD8+ T cells sorted from blood, obtained in a trial of the OX40 agonist ivuxolimab.

This CDR3 reads CASSIQAAYNEKLFF. The CDR3 DNA reads as TGTGCCAGTAGTATCCAGGCAGCCTATAATGAAAAACTGTTTTTT. The rearrangement links TRBV19 to TRBJ1-4; D call uncertain. V was cut by 3 bases and J by 4 bases, with 12 bases left in between. CDR3 length equals 15 residues. The germline gives CDR1 LNHDA, CDR2 SQIVND (reference sequence).